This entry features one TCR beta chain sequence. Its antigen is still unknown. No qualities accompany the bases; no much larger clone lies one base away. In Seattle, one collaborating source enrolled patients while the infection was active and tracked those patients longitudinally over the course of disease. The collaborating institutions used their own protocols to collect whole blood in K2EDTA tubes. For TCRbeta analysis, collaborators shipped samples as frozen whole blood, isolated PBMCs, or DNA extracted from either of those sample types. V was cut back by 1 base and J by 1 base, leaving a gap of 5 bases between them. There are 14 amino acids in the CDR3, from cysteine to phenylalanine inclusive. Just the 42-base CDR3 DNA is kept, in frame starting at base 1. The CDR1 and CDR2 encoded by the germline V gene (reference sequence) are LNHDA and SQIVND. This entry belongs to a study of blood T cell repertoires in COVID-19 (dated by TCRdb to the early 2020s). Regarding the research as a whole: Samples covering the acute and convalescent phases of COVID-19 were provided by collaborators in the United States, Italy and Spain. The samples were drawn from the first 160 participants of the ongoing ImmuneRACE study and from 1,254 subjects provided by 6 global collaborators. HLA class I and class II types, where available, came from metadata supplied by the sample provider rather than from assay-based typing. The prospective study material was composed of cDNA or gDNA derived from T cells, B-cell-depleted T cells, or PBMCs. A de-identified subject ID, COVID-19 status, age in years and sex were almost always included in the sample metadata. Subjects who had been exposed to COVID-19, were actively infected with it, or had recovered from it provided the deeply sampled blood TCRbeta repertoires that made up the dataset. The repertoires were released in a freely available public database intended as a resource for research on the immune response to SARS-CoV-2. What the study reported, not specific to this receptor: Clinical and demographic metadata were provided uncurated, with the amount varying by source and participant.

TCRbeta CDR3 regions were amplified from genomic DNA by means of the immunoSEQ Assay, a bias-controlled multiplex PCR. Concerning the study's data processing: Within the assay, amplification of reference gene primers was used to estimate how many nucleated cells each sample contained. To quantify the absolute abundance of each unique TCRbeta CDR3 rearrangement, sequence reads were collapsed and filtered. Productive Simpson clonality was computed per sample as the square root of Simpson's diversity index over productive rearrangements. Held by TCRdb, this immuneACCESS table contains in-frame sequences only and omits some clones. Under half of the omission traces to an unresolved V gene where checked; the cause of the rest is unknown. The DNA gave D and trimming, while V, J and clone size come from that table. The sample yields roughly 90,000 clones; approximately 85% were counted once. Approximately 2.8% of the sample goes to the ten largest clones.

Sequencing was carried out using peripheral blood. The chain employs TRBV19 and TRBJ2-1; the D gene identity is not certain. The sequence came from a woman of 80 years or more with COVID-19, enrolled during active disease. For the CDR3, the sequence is CASSIAVSYNEQFF. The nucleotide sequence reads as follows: TGTGCCAGTAGTATAGCGGTTTCCTACAATGAGCAGTTCTTC.